This T cell receptor (beta chain) was documented in a study of blood T cells in healthy people across ages. This clonotype was seen more than once but under ten times. Its specificity is unknown. A second PCR of roughly 7 to 11 cycles used a sample-barcoded 5' primer and a J-beta primer mix. Per sample, CDR3-containing paired-end reads numbered at least 2.5 million. TCRdb processed the 5' RACE reads anew with MiXCR; each CDR3 protein has one entry. The sample shows 850,000 to 1,300,000 distinct CDR3 sequences, 40% to 50% of them seen only once. Whole-study findings and limits: Correlation between TCR beta diversity and naive T cell percentage was strong. Changes in expanded clonotypes were possibly confounded, as the CMV status of donors was unknown.

Aged about 6 to 95, donors were systemically healthy Caucasians from Russia. There are 14 residues in the CDR3. Losses at the gene ends were 5 bases for V and 7 bases for J; bases not matched to a gene: 7. From germline, CDR1 is MNHEY and CDR2 SVGEGT. This rearrangement joins TRBV6-2 or TRBV6-3 to TRBJ2-7; 11 bases agree with TRBD2. The receptor's source is a woman in her fifties or sixties in good health. Sequenced input: blood. CDR3 region: CASSVLAGGGEQYF. For the CDR3, the DNA is TGTGCCAGCAGTGTGCTAGCGGGAGGAGGGGAGCAGTACTTC.